The entry that follows covers one T cell receptor (beta chain) sequence. This clonotype was recorded at least ten times. Its cognate antigen has yet to be identified. One base away there is no much larger clone; base qualities are not given. This sample stems from a study of neurological immune-mediated disorders (dated by TCRdb to the late 2010s). Notes on the research overall: Peripheral blood TCR-beta repertoires from HTLV-I-associated myelopathy (HAM/TSP) patients, multiple sclerosis patients and healthy controls were compared by UMI-based sequencing. The approximately 100 TCR-beta libraries included longitudinal samples, technical triplicates and paired sorted CD4+ and CD8+ T-cell subsets alongside PBMC samples. Longitudinal HAM/TSP and healthy donors were sampled at 3 time-points each (about 3-40 month intervals). Of the approximately 66 subjects in the cohort, around 14 were HAM/TSP patients, approximately 35 were multiple sclerosis patients, and about 20 were healthy controls. Broader findings and caveats from the paper: Expanded clones from different subjects shared no identical CDR3 amino acid sequences, which suggests that TCR-beta repertoires were private in all groups. TCR clonal expansion was highest in HAM/TSP patients and lowest in MS patients, with MS patients falling below even healthy controls.

cDNA synthesis used template-switch 5'RACE with a primer carrying a 10-nucleotide random unique molecular identifier tagging each TCR transcript. Each sequencing run produced over 170 million TCR-beta sequences covering 15-18 subjects. The RNeasy kit was used to extract total RNA. TCR-beta VDJ regions were amplified with primers for the TCR constant region and the 5'RACE anchor, using the KAPA Real-time Library Amplification kit. Sample indexes and Illumina adaptors were added in a first PCR, and a second PCR then increased library yield. The roughly 650 bp TCR product was size-selected on a 2% E-gel SizeSelection system after Ampure bead purification. Before pooling, library quality was checked on a Bioanalyzer, concentration was measured with Qubit, and libraries were quantified with the Kapa Library Quantification kit. Paired-end 2 x 150 bp sequencing of the libraries was performed on an Illumina HiSeq 2500. To increase sequence diversity, about 23-32% phiX was spiked into each library pool. The authors' pipeline ran thus. The quality-filtered reads were processed with the UMI-based MiGEC pipeline, whose error correction step removed more than 80% of the raw TCR sequences. VDJ genes were aligned to IMGT germline references, and each clonotype was defined by a unique CDR3 amino acid sequence together with V-J genes. Clonal expansion, Shannon diversity and CDR3 relatedness were evaluated with VDJtools (CalcPairwiseDistances, ClusterSamples), while phylogenetic trees were built in CLCbio workbench. Clones with at least 8 unique UMIs were defined as expanded, with this threshold being based on coefficient-of-variation modelling across technical triplicates. The public reads were reprocessed in TCRdb via fastp at Q25 and MiXCR, keeping in-frame beta chains. Each entry is one CDR3 protein sequence, shown with its most common DNA and genes. The V and J calls were determined by TCRdb, not by the authors. The sample contains fewer than 55,000 distinct CDR3 sequences, roughly an eighth of them found a single time. The ten largest clonotypes hold 7.5% to 9.5% of the sample.

According to the study, the label for this sample's time point signals: longitudinal time-point 3. For the unsorted PBMC libraries, 2 million PBMCs were stored in RNAlater at -80 degrees C until RNA extraction and were used to generate the libraries. Peripheral blood underwent Ficoll-Hypaque density gradient centrifugation to isolate PBMCs, which were then cryopreserved in liquid nitrogen. From the cysteine up to the phenylalanine, the CDR3 has a length of 12 residues. Just the 36-base CDR3 DNA is kept, in frame starting at base 1. CDR1 and CDR2 are drawn from the germline V gene: SGHAT, FQNNGV. Between the V and J ends, shortened by 4 bases and 9 bases respectively, the junction contains 10 bases.

The receptor comes from a male donor with HTLV-1-associated myelopathy (HAM/TSP). The V and J genes are TRBV11-2 and TRBJ2-4; no confident D gene assignment can be made. Material: PBMCs. The CDR3: CASSSTLSIQYF. The bases read TGTGCCAGCAGCTCCACTCTGTCCATTCAGTACTTC.